Sequencing of this T cell receptor beta chain was carried out in a study of blood T cell repertoires in COVID-19. Study context: The origin of the acute and convalescent COVID-19 samples was the United States, Italy and Spain. PBMCs, B-cell-depleted T cells, or T cells provided the cDNA or gDNA that made up the material.

The CDR3 sequence is 13 residues long. V was pared by 7 bases and J by 7 bases, with 4 bases of the junction left unmatched. As processed by the authors: Reference gene primer amplification gave estimated nucleated cell counts. Some clones are missing from TCRdb's copy, which holds only in-frame ones; the method was immunoSEQ multiplex PCR. V, J and clone size are taken as reported in that table, and D and trimming were inferred from the DNA itself. The profile covers about 230,000 clones, with approximately 88% appearing a single time and 27% taken by the ten largest. The source is a man aged 35 to 55 with acute or convalescent COVID-19. The V and J genes are TRBV12-3 or TRBV12-4 and TRBJ2-1; 10 positions match TRBD2. Sequencing was performed on peripheral blood. Here the CDR3 DNA reads TGTGCCAGCACCCTACTAGCGGGAAATGAGCAGTTCTTC. This codes for CASTLLAGNEQFF.